This section outlines one T cell receptor beta chain sequence together with its context. The V gene end was trimmed by 3 bases and the J gene end by 2 bases; junction bases not matched to a gene: 2. This CDR3 region has 17 residues. Germline CDR1 is SGHRS and CDR2 is YFSETQ. This sample was taken from a study of blood T cell repertoires in COVID-19. As for the study in general: From the United States, Italy and Spain came samples of acute and convalescent COVID-19. T cells, B-cell-depleted T cells, or PBMCs provided the cDNA or gDNA that served as material.

Under the authors' procedure: Reference gene primer amplification gave nucleated cell count estimates. Repertoires were generated with immunoSEQ multiplex PCR, while TCRdb's copy carries only in-frame clones and drops some. V, J and clone size are those of that table, while D and trimming were read from the DNA. The data show under 200,000 clones, 70% to 90% seen once. The sequence was obtained from a man aged 60 to 69 with acute or convalescent COVID-19. The sequenced sample was peripheral blood. The chain is built from TRBV5-1 and TRBJ2-1; the match to TRBD2 covers 16 bases. The CDR3 is CASSYGTSGRAYNEQFF. In DNA, the CDR3 is TGCGCCAGCAGCTACGGGACTAGCGGGAGGGCCTACAATGAGCAGTTCTTC.